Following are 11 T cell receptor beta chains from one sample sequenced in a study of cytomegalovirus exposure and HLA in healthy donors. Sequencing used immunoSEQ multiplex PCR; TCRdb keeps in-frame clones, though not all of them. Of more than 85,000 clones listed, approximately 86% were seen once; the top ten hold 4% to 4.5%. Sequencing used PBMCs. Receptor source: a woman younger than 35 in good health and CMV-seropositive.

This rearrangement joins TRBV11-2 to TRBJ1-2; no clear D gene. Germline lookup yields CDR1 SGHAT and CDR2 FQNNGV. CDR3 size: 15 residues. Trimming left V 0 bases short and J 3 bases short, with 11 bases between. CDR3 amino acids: CASSLERNPDYGYTF. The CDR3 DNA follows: TGTGCCAGCAGCTTAGAGAGGAATCCGGACTATGGCTACACCTTC.

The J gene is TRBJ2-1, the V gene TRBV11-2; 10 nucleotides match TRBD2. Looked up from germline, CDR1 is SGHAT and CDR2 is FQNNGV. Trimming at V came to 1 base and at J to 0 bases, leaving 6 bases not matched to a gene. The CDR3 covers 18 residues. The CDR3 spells CASSLASGGALSYNEQFF. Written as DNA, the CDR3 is TGTGCCAGCAGCTTAGCCAGCGGGGGGGCCCTCTCCTACAATGAGCAGTTCTTC.

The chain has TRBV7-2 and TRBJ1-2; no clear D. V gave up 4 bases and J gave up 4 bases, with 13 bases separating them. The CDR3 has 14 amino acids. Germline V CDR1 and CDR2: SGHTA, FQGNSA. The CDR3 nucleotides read TGTGCCAGCAGCTCTAGCGGCGGGTCCTATGGCTACACCTTC. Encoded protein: CASSSSGGSYGYTF. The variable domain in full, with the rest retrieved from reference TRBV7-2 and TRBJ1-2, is GAGVSQSPSNKVTEKGKDVELRCDPISGHTALYWYRQSLGQGLEFLIYFQGNSAPDKSGLPSDRFSAERTGGSVSTLTIQRTQQEDSAVYLCASSSSGGSYGYTFGSGTRLTVV.

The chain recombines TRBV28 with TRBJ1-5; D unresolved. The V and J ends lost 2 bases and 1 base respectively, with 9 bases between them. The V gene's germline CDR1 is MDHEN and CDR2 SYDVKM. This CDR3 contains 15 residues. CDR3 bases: TGTGCCAGCAGTTTACAGGAAAACAGCAATCAGCCCCAGCATTTT. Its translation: CASSLQENSNQPQHF.

The CDR3 reads CASSPRGWTSGYNEQFF. For the CDR3, the DNA is TGTGCCAGCAGCCCCCGAGGTTGGACTAGCGGTTACAATGAGCAGTTCTTC. This chain links TRBV7-3 with TRBJ2-1, with 10 bases that match TRBD2. Unmatched junction bases numbered 11, after V lost 5 bases and J lost 4 bases. The CDR3 contains 17 residues. Germline V gene sequence: CDR1 SGHTA, CDR2 FQGTGA. Supplemented by reference TRBV7-3 and TRBJ2-1, the full variable domain reads GAGVSQTPSNKVTEKGKYVELRCDPISGHTALYWYRQSLGQGPEFLIYFQGTGAADDSGLPNDRFFAVRPEGSVSTLKIQRTERGDSAVYLCASSPRGWTSGYNEQFFGPGTRLTVL.

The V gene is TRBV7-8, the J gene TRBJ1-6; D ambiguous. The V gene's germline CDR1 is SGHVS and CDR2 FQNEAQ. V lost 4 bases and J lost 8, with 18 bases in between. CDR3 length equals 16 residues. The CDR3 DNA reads TGTGCCAGCAGCTCCCGCCTGGCGCCGGCGGATTCACCCCTCCACTTT. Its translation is CASSSRLAPADSPLHF. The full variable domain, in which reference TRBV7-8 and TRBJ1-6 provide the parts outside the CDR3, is GAGVSQSPRYKVAKRGQDVALRCDPISGHVSLFWYQQALGQGPEFLTYFQNEAQLDKSGLPSDRFFAERPEGSVSTLKIQRTQQEDSAVYLCASSSRLAPADSPLHFGNGTRLTVT.

The CDR3 loop is CSVEAGQGMTTEAFF. The DNA for the CDR3 is TGCAGCGTTGAAGCGGGACAGGGAATGACAACTGAAGCTTTCTTT. The chain couples TRBV29-1 to TRBJ1-1; 9 positions agree with TRBD1. This CDR3 has 15 amino acids. Trimming at V came to 1 base and at J to 5 bases, leaving 8 bases not matched to a gene. CDR1 and CDR2 (germline): SQVTM, ANQGSEA.

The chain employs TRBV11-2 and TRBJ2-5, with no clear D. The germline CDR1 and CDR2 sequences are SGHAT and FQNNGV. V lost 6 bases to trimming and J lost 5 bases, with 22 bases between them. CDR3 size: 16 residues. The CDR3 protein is CASRPTTLRRPETQYF. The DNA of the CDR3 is TGTGCCAGCAGACCGACGACTTTAAGGAGACCGGAGACCCAGTACTTC.

The CDR3 reads CASSPTSGSPGEQYF. The CDR3 region has the DNA TGTGCCAGCAGTCCTACTAGCGGGAGCCCGGGCGAGCAGTACTTC. The chain links TRBV27 to TRBJ2-7; 11 positions agree with TRBD2. The CDR3 runs to 15 residues. CDR1 and CDR2 from the germline V gene are MNHEY and SMNVEV (reference sequence). The ends lost 5 bases at V and 6 bases at J; junction bases unmatched: 9.

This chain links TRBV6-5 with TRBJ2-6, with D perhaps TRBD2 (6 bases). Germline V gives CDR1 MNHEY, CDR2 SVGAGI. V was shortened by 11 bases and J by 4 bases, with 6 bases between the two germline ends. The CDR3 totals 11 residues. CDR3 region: CAAGGANVLTF. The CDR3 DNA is TGTGCCGCGGGGGGGGCCAACGTCCTGACTTTC.

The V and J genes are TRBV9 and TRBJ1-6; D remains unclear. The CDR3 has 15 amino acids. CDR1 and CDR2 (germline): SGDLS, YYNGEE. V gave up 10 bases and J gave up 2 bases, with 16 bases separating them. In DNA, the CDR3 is TGTGCCTCCGGAAGAGGGAGGACCTATAATTCACCCCTCCACTTT. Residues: CASGRGRTYNSPLHF.